The clone carrying this T cell receptor beta chain occurred once. The antigen is unknown. This sample is part of a study of vaccination effects on CD4 cells after COVID-19. Using viral peptide pools, the ViraFEST assay grew out antigen-specific CD4+ T cells prior to sequencing. Upon completion of 10 to 11 days in culture, CD4+ T cells were isolated. Among the vaccine recipients, none had a prior SARS-CoV-2 infection, and nucleocapsid antibodies were negative. With approximately 9.2 ug/ml peptides and roughly 9.3 IU/ml IL-2, over 1.5 million PBMC per well were cultured. In the cultures, half the medium was exchanged for IL-2 medium on days 3 and 7. The protocol was immunoSEQ multiplex PCR, while the TCRdb copy is restricted to in-frame clones and leaves out a portion. Altogether some 68,000 clones are present, approximately 71% being singletons, with the ten largest covering about 3.5%. The germline V gene has CDR1 SGHTA and CDR2 FQGNSA. This CDR3 has 16 residues. V lost 1 base to trimming and J lost 5 bases; unmatched junction nucleotides: 9.

The sample was CD4+ T cells from PBMCs cultured with HCoV-OC43 spike peptides, taken before COVID-19 vaccination. This sample's subset: HCoV-OC43 spike overlapping peptide pool stimulation. The TCR comes from a human donor who received a COVID-19 vaccine. This chain links TRBV7-2 with TRBJ2-3; 7 bases align to TRBD1. DNA for the CDR3: TGTGCCAGCAGCTTAGTGAGGGGGCGGTGGGTAGATACGCAGTATTTT. Its protein is CASSLVRGRWVDTQYF.